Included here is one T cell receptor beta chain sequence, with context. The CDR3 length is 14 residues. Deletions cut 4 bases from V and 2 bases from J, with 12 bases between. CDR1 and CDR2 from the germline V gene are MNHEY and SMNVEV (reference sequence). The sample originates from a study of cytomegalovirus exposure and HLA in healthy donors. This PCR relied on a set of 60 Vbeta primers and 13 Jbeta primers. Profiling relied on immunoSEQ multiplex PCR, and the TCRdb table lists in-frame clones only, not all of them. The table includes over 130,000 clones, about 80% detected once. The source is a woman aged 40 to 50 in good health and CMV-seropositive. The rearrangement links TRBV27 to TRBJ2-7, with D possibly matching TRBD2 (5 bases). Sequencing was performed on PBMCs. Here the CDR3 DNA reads TGTGCCAGCAGTTCCGGAGGTGGGGCCTACGAGCAGTACTTC. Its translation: CASSSGGGAYEQYF.